Below, 12 T cell receptor beta chains from the same sample are listed, as sequenced in a study of T-cell reconstitution after alpha-beta-depleted transplantation in children. Researchers prepared the TCRbeta library using unique molecular identifiers, the study reports. TCRdb redid the calling of the PCR reads with MiXCR, one entry per CDR3 protein. The table lists just under 350,000 distinct CDR3 sequences, 15% to 20% of them singletons, with approximately 38% in the top ten. The sample here was PBMCs, mostly from graft donor cells, taken 360 days after TCRalphabeta/CD19-depleted stem cell transplant. The receptors stem from a male patient between 2 and 15 years old who had a stem cell transplant for acute lymphoblastic leukemia, so the T cells may come from the graft donor.

The V gene is TRBV20-1, the J gene TRBJ2-7; no clear D gene. Deletions cut 3 bases from V and 7 bases from J, with 16 bases between. This CDR3 has 13 residues. Germline CDR1 and CDR2: DFQATT and SNEGSKA (reference sequence). The CDR3 loop is CSARRSLLDEQYF. DNA of the CDR3: TGCAGTGCTAGGAGGTCCCTCCTGGATGAGCAGTACTTC.

The sample holds many counts of this clonotype. The J gene is TRBJ2-1, the V gene TRBV6-2 or TRBV6-3, with 12 bases lining up with TRBD2. Germline CDR1 is MNHEY and CDR2 is SVGEGT. Germline trimming cut 0 bases from V and 4 bases from J; bases unmatched to any gene: 7. There are 18 residues in the CDR3. The CDR3 coding sequence is TGTGCCAGCAGTTACTCGGTACTAGCGGGAGGCCCTTACAATGAGCAGTTCTTC. Amino acid sequence: CASSYSVLAGGPYNEQFF.

The chain couples TRBV5-1 to TRBJ1-5; D is unresolved. V was trimmed by 0 bases and J by 4 bases, leaving 5 bases between them. Germline V gene lookup returns CDR1 SGHRS and CDR2 YFSETQ. This CDR3 has 13 amino acids. The CDR3 region is CASSLATNQPQHF. Written as DNA, the CDR3 is TGCGCCAGCAGCTTGGCCACAAATCAGCCCCAGCATTTT. Based on the CDR3 plus reference TRBV5-1 and TRBJ1-5, the full variable domain is KAGVTQTPRYLIKTRGQQVTLSCSPISGHRSVSWYQQTPGQGLQFLFEYFSETQRNKGNFPGRFSGRQFSNSRSEMNVSTLELGDSALYLCASSLATNQPQHFGDGTRLSIL.

The chain uses TRBV29-1 and TRBJ2-7, with 8 positions matching TRBD2. With V trimmed by 4 bases and J by 7 bases, 9 bases remained unmatched. Per the germline V gene, CDR1 is SQVTM and CDR2 is ANQGSEA. The CDR3 has 13 residues. CDR3 loop: CSVGAGAVSEQYF. The CDR3 DNA follows: TGCAGCGTTGGAGCGGGAGCGGTGAGTGAGCAGTACTTC.

The rearrangement links TRBV7-9 to TRBJ2-6; maybe TRBD2 (5 bases). V was shortened by 0 bases and J by 0 bases, with 6 bases between the two germline ends. CDR1 SEHNR and CDR2 FQNEAQ come from the germline V gene (reference sequence). CDR3 size: 16 residues. For the CDR3, the DNA is TGTGCCAGCAGCTTAGCGGGAGTCTCTGGGGCCAACGTCCTGACTTTC. It specifies CASSLAGVSGANVLTF.

The V call is TRBV12-3 or TRBV12-4, the J call TRBJ2-3, with 7 bases that match TRBD2. The CDR3 is 17 residues long. Unmatched junction bases numbered 10, after V lost 0 bases and J lost 4 bases. For the CDR3, the DNA is TGTGCCAGCAGTTTAGCCGAAGCGGGAATCTGGTCAGATACGCAGTATTTT. It specifies CASSLAEAGIWSDTQYF.

The gene calls are TRBV6-1 and TRBJ1-1; perhaps TRBD1 as D (6 bases). V lost 8 bases and J lost 6, with 16 bases in between. CDR3 length: 13 residues. Germline loops: CDR1 MNHNS, CDR2 SASEGT. CDR3 in DNA: TGTGCCAGCGTAAAAGGGGGGATCGCTGAAGCTTTCTTT. Translation: CASVKGGIAEAFF.

The count of this clonotype is one. The rearrangement links TRBV7-6 to TRBJ2-7; D may be TRBD2 (6 bases). The CDR3 extends over 15 amino acids. CDR1 and CDR2 from the germline V gene are SGHVS and FNYEAQ. V lost 3 bases, J lost 3 bases, and 15 bases lay in between. Here the CDR3 DNA reads TGTGCCAGCAGCTTGAGGAGGGTGGAATACTACGAGCAGTACTTC. As protein: CASSLRRVEYYEQYF.

This clonotype was recorded a few times. The chain carries TRBV5-1 and TRBJ2-2, with TRBD1 as a possible D gene (6 bases). The V and J ends lost 4 bases and 6 bases respectively, with 16 bases between them. The V gene's germline CDR1 is SGHRS and CDR2 YFSETQ. The CDR3 is made up of 15 amino acids. CDR3 in amino acids: CASSLLIQGPGELFF. CDR3 coding DNA: TGCGCCAGCAGCCTCTTAATTCAGGGGCCCGGGGAGCTGTTTTTT.

The chain couples TRBV5-1 to TRBJ2-2; 12 nucleotides match TRBD2. Trimming took 0 bases from V and 6 from J; bases not matched to a gene: 12. Germline-derived CDR1 and CDR2 are SGHRS and YFSETQ. This CDR3 spans 19 amino acids. CDR3 protein: CASSLAPISSGRAAGELFF. The CDR3 nucleotides read TGCGCCAGCAGCTTGGCCCCTATTTCTAGCGGGAGGGCCGCCGGGGAGCTGTTTTTT.

This clonotype was observed a few times. V and J are TRBV5-1 and TRBJ2-1; maybe TRBD1 (6 bases). The germline gives CDR1 SGHRS, CDR2 YFSETQ. Trimming pared 0 bases from V and 0 bases from J, leaving 10 bases between. CDR3 length: 16 amino acids. The CDR3 spells CASSLVVGGSYNEQFF. The CDR3 nucleotides read TGCGCCAGCAGCTTGGTCGTAGGGGGCTCCTACAATGAGCAGTTCTTC.

The genes are TRBV6-2 or TRBV6-3 and TRBJ2-5, with 7 bases fitting TRBD1. The CDR3 contains 14 residues. Losses at the gene ends were 2 bases for V and 4 bases for J; bases not matched to a gene: 4. Germline assignment: CDR1 MNHEY and CDR2 SVGEGT. The DNA of the CDR3 is TGTGCCAGCAGTTACAGGGGGCTTTTAGAGACCCAGTACTTC. Its protein is CASSYRGLLETQYF.